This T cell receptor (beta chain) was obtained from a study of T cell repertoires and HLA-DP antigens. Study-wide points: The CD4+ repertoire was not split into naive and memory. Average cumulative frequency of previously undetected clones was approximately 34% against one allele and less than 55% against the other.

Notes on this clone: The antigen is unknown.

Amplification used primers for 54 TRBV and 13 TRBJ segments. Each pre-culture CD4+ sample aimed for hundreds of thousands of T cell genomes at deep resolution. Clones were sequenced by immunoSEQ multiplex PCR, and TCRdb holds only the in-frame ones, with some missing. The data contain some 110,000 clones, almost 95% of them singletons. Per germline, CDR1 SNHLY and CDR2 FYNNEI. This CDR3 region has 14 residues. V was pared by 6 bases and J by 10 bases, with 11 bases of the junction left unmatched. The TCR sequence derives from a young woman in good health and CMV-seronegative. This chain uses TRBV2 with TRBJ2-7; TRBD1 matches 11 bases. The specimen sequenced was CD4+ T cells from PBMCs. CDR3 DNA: TGTGCCAGCAGGGATCGGACAGGGGGCATGTTACAGTACTTC. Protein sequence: CASRDRTGGMLQYF.